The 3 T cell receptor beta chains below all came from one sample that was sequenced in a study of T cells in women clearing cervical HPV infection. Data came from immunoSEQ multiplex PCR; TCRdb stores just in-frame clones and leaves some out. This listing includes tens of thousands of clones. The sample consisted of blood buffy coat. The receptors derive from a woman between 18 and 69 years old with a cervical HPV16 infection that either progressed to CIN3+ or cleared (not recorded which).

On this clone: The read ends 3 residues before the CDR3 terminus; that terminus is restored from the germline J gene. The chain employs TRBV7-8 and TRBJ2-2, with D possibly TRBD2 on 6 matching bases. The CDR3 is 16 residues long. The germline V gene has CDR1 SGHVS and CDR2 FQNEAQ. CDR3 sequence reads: CASIAGRPPYNSPLFF. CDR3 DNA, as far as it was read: TGTGCCAGCATCGCAGGGAGGCCCCCTTATAATTCACCG.

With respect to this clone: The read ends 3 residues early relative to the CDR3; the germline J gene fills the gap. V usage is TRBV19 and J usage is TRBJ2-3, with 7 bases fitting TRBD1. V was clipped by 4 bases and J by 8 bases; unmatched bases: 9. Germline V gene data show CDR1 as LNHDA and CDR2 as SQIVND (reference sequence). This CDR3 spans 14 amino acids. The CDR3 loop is CASSTGTALGTQYF. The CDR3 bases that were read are TGTGCCAGTAGTACCGGGACAGCTCTAGGTACG.

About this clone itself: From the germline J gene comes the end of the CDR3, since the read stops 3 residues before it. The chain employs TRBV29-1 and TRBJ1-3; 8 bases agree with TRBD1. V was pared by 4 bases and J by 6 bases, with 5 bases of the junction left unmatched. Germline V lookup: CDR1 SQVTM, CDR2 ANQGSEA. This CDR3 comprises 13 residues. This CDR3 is CSVVGQGENTIYF. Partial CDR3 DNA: TGCAGCGTTGTAGGACAGGGTGAAAACACC.